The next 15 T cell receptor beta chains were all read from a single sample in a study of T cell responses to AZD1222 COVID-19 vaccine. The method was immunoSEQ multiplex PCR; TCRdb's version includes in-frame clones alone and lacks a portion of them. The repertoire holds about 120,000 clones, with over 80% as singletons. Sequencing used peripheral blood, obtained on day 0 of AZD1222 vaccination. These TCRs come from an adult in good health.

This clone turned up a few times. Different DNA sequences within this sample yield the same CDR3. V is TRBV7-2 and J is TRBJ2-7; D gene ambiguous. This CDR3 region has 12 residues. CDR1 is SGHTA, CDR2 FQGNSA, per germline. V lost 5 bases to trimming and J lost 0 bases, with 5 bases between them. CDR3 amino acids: CASSPSSYEQYF. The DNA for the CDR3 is TGTGCCAGCAGCCCCAGCTCCTACGAGCAGTACTTC.

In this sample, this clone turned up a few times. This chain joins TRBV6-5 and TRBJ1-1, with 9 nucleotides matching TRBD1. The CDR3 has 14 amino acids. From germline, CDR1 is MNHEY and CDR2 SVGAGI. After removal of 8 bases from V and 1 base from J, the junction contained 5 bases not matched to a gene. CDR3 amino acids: CASDRTGENTEAFF. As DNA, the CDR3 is TGTGCCAGCGATAGGACAGGGGAGAACACTGAAGCTTTCTTT.

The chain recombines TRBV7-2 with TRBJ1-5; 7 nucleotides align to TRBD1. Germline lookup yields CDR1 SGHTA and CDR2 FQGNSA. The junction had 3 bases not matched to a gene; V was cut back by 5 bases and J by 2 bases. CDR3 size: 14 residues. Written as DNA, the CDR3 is TGTGCCAGCAGCCGGACAGGTGGCAATCAGCCCCAGCATTTT. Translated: CASSRTGGNQPQHF.

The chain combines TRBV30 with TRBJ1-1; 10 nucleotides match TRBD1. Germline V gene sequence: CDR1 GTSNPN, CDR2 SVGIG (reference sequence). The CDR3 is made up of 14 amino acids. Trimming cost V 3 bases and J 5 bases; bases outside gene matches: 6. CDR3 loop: CAWRARTGGTEAFF. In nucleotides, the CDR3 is TGTGCCTGGAGGGCTCGGACAGGGGGTACTGAAGCTTTCTTT. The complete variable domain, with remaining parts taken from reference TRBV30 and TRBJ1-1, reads SQTIHQWPATLVQPVGSPLSLECTVEGTSNPNLYWYRQAAGRGLQLLFYSVGIGQISSEVPQNLSASRPQDRQFILSSKKLLLSDSGFYLCAWRARTGGTEAFFGQGTRLTVV.

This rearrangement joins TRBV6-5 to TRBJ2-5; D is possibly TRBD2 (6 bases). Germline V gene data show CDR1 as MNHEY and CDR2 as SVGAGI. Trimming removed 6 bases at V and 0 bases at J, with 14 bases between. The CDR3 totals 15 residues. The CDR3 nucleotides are TGTGCCAGCAGCTCGAGCCGGGACTACCAAGAGACCCAGTACTTC. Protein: CASSSSRDYQETQYF.

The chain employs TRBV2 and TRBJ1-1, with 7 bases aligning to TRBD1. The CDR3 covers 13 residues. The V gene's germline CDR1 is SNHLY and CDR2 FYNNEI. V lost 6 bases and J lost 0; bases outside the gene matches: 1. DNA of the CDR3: TGTGCCAGCAGCGGACAGGTGAACACTGAAGCTTTCTTT. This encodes CASSGQVNTEAFF.

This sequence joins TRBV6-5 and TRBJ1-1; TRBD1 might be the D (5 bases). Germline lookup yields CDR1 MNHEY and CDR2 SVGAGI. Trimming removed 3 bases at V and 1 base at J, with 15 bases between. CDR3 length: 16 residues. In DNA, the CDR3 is TGTGCCAGCAGTTATAGAACGAGGGGACCGAACACTGAAGCTTTCTTT. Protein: CASSYRTRGPNTEAFF.

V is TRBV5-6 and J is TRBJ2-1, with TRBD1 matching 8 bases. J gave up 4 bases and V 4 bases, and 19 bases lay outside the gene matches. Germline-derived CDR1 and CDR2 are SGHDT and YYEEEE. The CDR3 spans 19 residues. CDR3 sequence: CASSSAGWTGSVNYNEQFF. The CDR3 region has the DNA TGTGCCAGCAGCAGTGCGGGATGGACAGGGTCTGTGAATTACAATGAGCAGTTCTTC.

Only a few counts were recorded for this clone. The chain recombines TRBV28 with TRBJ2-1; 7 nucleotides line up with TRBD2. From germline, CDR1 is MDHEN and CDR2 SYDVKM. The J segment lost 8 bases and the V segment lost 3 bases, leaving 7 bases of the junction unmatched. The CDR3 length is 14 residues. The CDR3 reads CASSFGREWDEQFF. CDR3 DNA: TGTGCCAGCAGTTTTGGGCGGGAGTGGGATGAGCAGTTCTTC.

The CDR3 region is CASSLQGDEQFF. The CDR3 nucleotides read TGTGCCAGCAGTCTACAGGGTGATGAGCAGTTCTTC. V is TRBV6-5 and J is TRBJ2-1; tentative D call: TRBD1 (6 bases). This CDR3 is built from 12 residues. CDR1 MNHEY and CDR2 SVGAGI come from the germline V gene. V gave up 5 bases and J gave up 8 bases, with 10 bases separating them.

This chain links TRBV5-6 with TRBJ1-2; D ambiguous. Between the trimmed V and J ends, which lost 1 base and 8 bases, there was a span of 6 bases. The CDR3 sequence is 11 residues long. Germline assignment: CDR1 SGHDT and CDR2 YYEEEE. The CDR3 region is CASSLSWGYTF. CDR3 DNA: TGTGCCAGCAGCTTGAGTTGGGGCTACACCTTC. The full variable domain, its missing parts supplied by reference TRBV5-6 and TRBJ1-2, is DAGVTQSPTHLIKTRGQQVTLRCSPKSGHDTVSWYQQALGQGPQFIFQYYEEEERQRGNFPDRFSGHQFPNYSSELNVNALLLGDSALYLCASSLSWGYTFGSGTRLTVV.

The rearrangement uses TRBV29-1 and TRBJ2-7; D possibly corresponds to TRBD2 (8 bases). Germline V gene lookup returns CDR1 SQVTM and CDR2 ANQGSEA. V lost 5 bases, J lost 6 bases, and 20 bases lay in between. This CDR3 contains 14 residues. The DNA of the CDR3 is TGCAGCGTTAATCGAGGGGGCGGGAGGAGCGAGCAGTACTTC. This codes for CSVNRGGGRSEQYF.

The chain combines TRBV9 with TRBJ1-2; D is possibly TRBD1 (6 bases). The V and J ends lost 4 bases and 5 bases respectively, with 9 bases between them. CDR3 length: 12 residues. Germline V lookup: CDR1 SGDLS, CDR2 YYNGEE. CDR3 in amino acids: CASSKGQYGYTF. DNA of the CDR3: TGTGCCAGCAGCAAAGGACAGTATGGCTACACCTTC.

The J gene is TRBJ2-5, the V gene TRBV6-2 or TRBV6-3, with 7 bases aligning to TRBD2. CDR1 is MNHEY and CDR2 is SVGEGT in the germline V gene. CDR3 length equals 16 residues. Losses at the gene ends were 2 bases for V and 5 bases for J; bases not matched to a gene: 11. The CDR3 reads CASSYPRLAPWETQYF. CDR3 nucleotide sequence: TGTGCCAGCAGTTACCCCAGACTAGCCCCTTGGGAGACCCAGTACTTC.

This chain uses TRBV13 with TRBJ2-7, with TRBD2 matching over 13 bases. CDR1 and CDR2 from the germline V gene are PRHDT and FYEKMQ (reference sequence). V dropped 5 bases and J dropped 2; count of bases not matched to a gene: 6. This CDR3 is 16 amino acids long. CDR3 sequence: CASSPRTSGGAYEQYF. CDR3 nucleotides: TGTGCCAGCAGCCCGCGGACTAGCGGGGGCGCCTACGAGCAGTACTTC.